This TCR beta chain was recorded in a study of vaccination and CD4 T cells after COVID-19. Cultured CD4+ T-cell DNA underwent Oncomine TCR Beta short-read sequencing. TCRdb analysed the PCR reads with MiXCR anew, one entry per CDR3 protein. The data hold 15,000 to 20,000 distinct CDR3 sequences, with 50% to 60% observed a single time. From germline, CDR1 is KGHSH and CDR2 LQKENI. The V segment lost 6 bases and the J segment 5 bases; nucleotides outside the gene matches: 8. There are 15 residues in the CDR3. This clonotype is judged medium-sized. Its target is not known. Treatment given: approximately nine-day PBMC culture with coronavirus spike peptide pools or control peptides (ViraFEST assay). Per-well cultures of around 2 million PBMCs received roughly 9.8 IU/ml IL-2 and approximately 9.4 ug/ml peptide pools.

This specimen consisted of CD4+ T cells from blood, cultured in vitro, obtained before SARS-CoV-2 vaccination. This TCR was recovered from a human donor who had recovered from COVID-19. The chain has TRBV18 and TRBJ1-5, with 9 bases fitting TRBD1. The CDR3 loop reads CASSLGQGNYQPQHF. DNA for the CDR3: TGTGCCAGCTCCCTCGGACAGGGGAACTATCAGCCCCAGCATTTT.